This passage covers 5 T cell receptor beta chains from one sample sequenced in a study of blood T cell repertoires in COVID-19. Only in-frame clones appear in the TCRdb table, and some are missing; sequencing was by immunoSEQ multiplex PCR. The sample has some 250,000 clones, approximately 83% seen once; the top ten hold about 2%. Sample: peripheral blood. All receptors derive from a man aged 30-40 years who had recovered from COVID-19.

The count of this clone is one. The chain is built from TRBV19 and TRBJ2-4, with a tentative D call TRBD2 (6 bases). CDR3 length: 14 amino acids. V lost 7 bases to trimming and J lost 10 bases, with 20 bases between them. Germline-derived CDR1 and CDR2 are LNHDA and SQIVND (reference sequence). The CDR3 nucleotides read TGTGCCAGTAAGGTAAGGGAGGCATTGGGAATTCAGTACTTC. It yields the protein CASKVREALGIQYF. The variable domain in full, completed from reference TRBV19 and TRBJ2-4, reads DGGITQSPKYLFRKEGQNVTLSCEQNLNHDAMYWYRQDPGQGLRLIYYSQIVNDFQKGDIAEGYSVSREKKESFPLTVTSAQKNPTAFYLCASKVREALGIQYFGAGTRLSVL.

The chain recombines TRBV5-4 with TRBJ1-2; D is uncertain. V was shortened by 5 bases and J by 0 bases, with 8 bases between the two germline ends. The CDR3 has 13 amino acids. Germline V gives CDR1 SGHNT, CDR2 YYREEE (reference sequence). CDR3 amino acids: CASSVGANYGYTF. CDR3 DNA sequence: TGTGCCAGCAGTGTGGGAGCTAACTATGGCTACACCTTC.

The chain links TRBV10-3 to TRBJ2-5; 8 bases align to TRBD1. Trimming took 7 bases from V and 3 from J; bases not matched to a gene: 7. The CDR3 has 14 amino acids. CDR1 is ENHRY and CDR2 is SYGVKD in the germline V gene. The CDR3 protein is CAINGGQGEETQYF. The CDR3 coding sequence is TGTGCCATCAACGGCGGACAGGGCGAAGAGACCCAGTACTTC.

This chain joins TRBV21-1 and TRBJ1-2; TRBD1 is taken as the D call from the table, unchecked against the DNA. TRBV21-1 is a listed pseudogene. The length of the CDR3 is 13 residues. CDR3 DNA: TGTGCCAGCAGCAAGGTCAGGGGTTATGGCTACACCTTC. Amino acids: CASSKVRGYGYTF.

The chain uses TRBV5-4 and TRBJ2-1; tentative D call: TRBD2 (7 bases). The V gene lost 2 bases and the J gene lost 7 bases, with 16 bases spanning the gap. The CDR3 runs to 15 residues. Germline assignment: CDR1 SGHNT and CDR2 YYREEE (reference sequence). The DNA of the CDR3 is TGTGCCAGCAGCTTAGGGGGGGGGCCTCTTAATGAGCAGTTCTTC. It is translated as CASSLGGGPLNEQFF.